This T cell receptor beta chain was observed in a study of T-cell reconstitution after alpha-beta-depleted transplantation in children. This clonotype was detected only a few times. From germline, CDR1 is LGHNA and CDR2 YNFKEQ. This CDR3 is 14 amino acids long. The junction had 8 bases not matched to a gene; V was cut back by 7 bases and J by 4 bases. Preparation of the TCRbeta library involved a method that used unique molecular identifiers. TCRdb reprocessed the PCR reads with MiXCR, giving one entry per CDR3 protein. The sample yields some 590,000 distinct CDR3 sequences, under 12% seen once. The sequence came from a human donor who donated a stem cell graft to a child with acute myeloid leukemia. The chain is built from TRBV4-2 and TRBJ1-1, with TRBD1 matching over 8 bases. The sequences come from PBMCs from the stem cell graft donor, collected from the stem cell graft. Here the CDR3 reads CASIGQGYRTEAFF. The CDR3 bases are TGTGCCAGCATTGGACAGGGTTACCGCACTGAAGCTTTCTTT.